The subject of this entry is one TCR beta chain. The antigen is undetermined. This record belongs to a study of regulatory dendritic cells for organ transplantation. General observations from the study: Regulatory dendritic cells appeared to expand memory CD8+ clones less than mature ones. Alloreactive memory CD8+ T cell pools varied considerably between individuals.

Sorted subsets were CFSE-labeled and cultured less than six days with allogeneic dendritic cells. Naive CD45RA+ and memory CD45RO+ CD4+ or CD8+ T cells were FACS-sorted. This CDR3 comprises 17 residues. Looked up from germline, CDR1 is LGHNA and CDR2 is YNFKEQ. V gave up 1 base and J gave up 2 bases, with 16 bases separating them. Clones were sequenced by immunoSEQ multiplex PCR, and TCRdb holds only the in-frame ones, with some missing. The sample lists about 12,000 clones, 89% occurring once. The sequencing sample was made of naive CD8+ T cells from blood cultured with dendritic cells. Subset: CD45RA+ naive T cells. This sequence joins TRBV4-2 and TRBJ2-3; a weak D match, TRBD2 (6 bases). The clonotype comes from a human donor in good health. The chain's CDR3 is CASSQGSSTGATDTQYF. The CDR3 region has the DNA TGTGCCAGCAGCCAAGGTTCCTCGACGGGAGCCACAGATACGCAGTATTTT.